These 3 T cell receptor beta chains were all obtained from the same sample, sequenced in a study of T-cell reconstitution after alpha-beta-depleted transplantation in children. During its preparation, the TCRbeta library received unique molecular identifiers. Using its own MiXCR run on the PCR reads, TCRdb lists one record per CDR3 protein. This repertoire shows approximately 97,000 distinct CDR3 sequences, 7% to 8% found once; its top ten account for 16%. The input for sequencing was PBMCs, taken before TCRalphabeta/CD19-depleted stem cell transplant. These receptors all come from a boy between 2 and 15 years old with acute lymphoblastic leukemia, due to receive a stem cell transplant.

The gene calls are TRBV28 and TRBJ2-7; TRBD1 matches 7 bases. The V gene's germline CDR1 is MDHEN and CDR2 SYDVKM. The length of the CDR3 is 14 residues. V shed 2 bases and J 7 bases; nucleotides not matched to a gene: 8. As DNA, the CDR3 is TGTGCCAGCAGTTTAATTCCAGGGGGAAATGAGCAGTACTTC. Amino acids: CASSLIPGGNEQYF.

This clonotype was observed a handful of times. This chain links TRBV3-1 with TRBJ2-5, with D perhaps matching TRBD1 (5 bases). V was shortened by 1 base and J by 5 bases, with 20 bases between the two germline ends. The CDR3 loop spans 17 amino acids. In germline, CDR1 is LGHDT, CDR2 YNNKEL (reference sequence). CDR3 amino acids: CASSQVRLPRKGETQYF. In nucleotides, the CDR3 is TGTGCCAGCAGCCAAGTTCGCCTCCCCAGAAAGGGGGAGACCCAGTACTTC.

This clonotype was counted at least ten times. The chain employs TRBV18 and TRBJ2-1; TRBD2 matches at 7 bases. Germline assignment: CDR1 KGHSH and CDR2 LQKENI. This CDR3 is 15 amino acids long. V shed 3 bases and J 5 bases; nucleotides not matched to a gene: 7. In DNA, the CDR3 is TGTGCCAGCTCACCCAGCGGGGTTTTAAACAATGAGCAGTTCTTC. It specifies CASSPSGVLNNEQFF.